The clone carrying this T cell receptor (beta chain) has a count of ten or more. Its matching antigen is unknown. These data belong to a study of prognosis after radiotherapy for stage I lung cancer. General study results and limits: The study found lower Shannon entropy after stereotactic body radiation therapy in patients who developed distant metastases. In patients receiving stereotactic body radiation therapy, unique TCR clone counts fell afterward, median about 9,700 versus 6,500.

The length of the CDR3 is 11 residues. The ends were cut back, 6 bases at V and 6 bases at J, with 9 bases in the middle. Germline-derived CDR1 and CDR2 are SGHAT and FQNNGV. Two-round multiplex PCR amplified TCR beta CDR3 from genomic DNA. Gene-specific primers for each TRBV and TRBJ gene drove first-round PCR. TCRdb fed the multiplex PCR reads into MiXCR, producing one record per CDR3 protein. The sample includes 20,000 to 25,000 distinct CDR3 sequences, roughly 43% of them seen just once. Specimen: PBMCs, collected before or after stereotactic body radiation therapy (not recorded which). This receptor was taken from a donor of 50 years or more with non-small cell lung cancer. The chain links TRBV11-2 to TRBJ2-7; D is uncertain. The CDR3 region is CASSSSGEQYF. CDR3 sequence (DNA): TGTGCCAGCAGTTCTTCTGGCGAGCAGTACTTC. Variable domain in full (rest from reference TRBV11-2 and TRBJ2-7): EAGVAQSPRYKIIEKRQSVAFWCNPISGHATLYWYQQILGQGPKLLIQFQNNGVVDDSQLPKDRFSAERLKGVDSTLKIQPAKLEDSAVYLCASSSSGEQYFGPGTRLTVT.